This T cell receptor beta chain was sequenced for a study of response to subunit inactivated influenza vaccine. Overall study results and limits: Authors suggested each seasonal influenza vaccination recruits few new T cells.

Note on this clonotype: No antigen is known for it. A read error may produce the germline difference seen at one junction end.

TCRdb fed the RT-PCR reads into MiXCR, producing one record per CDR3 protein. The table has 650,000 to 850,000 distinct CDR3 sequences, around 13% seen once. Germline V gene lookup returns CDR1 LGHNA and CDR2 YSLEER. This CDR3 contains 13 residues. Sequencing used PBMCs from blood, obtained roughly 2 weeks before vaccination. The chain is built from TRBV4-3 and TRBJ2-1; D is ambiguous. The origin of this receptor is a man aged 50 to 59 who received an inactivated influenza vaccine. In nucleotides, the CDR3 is TGCACCAGCAGCCCTGCAGGTGACAATGAGCAGTTCTTC. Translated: CTSSPAGDNEQFF.